This is a list of T cell receptor beta chains from one sample in a study of neurological immune-mediated disorders. MiXCR, applied by TCRdb to the 5' RACE reads, yields one record per CDR3 protein. The data hold approximately 40,000 distinct CDR3 sequences, with roughly a fifth observed a single time. The specimen was PBMCs. These receptors were obtained from a man between 60 and 75 years old with HTLV-1-associated myelopathy (HAM/TSP). Each CDR3 is given with its conserved first and last residue. The D gene is left open where the match is weak. Expanded clones get a size class; other rows say once, few or many, or leave the size out.

D gene: TRBD2
J gene: TRBJ2-1
V gene: TRBV15
clone size: many
CDR3 length: 18
CDR3 DNA: TGTGCCACCAGCAGAGGCGGGGTAGCGGGAGGGCACTACAATGAGCAGTTCTTC
CDR3 protein: CATSRGGVAGGHYNEQFF

D gene: NA
J gene: TRBJ2-1
V gene: TRBV7-2
clone size: NA
CDR3 length: 14
CDR3 DNA: TGTGCCAGCAGCACCGGAGCCTCCTACAATGAGCAGTTCTTC
CDR3 protein: CASSTGASYNEQFF

D gene: NA
J gene: TRBJ2-3
V gene: TRBV3-1
clone size: many
CDR3 length: 10
CDR3 DNA: TGTGCCAGCAGCCAAGATTGGCTAATTTTT
CDR3 protein: CASSQDWLIF

D gene: TRBD2
J gene: TRBJ2-1
V gene: TRBV6-1
clone size: NA
CDR3 length: 16
CDR3 DNA: TGTGCCAGCAGCCGGGGACTAGCGGGAGCTCGCAATGAGCAGTTCTTC
CDR3 protein: CASSRGLAGARNEQFF

D gene: TRBD2
J gene: TRBJ2-1
V gene: TRBV7-2
clone size: medium-sized
CDR3 length: 15
CDR3 DNA: TGTGCCAGCAGCTTACTAGCGGGTCCCTACAATGAGCAGTTCTTC
CDR3 protein: CASSLLAGPYNEQFF

D gene: TRBD2
J gene: TRBJ2-1
V gene: TRBV20-1
clone size: many
CDR3 length: 14
CDR3 DNA: TGCAGTGCTTTATCACTAGCGGGGAACAATGAGCAGTTCTTC
CDR3 protein: CSALSLAGNNEQFF

D gene: NA
J gene: TRBJ2-3
V gene: TRBV2
clone size: many
CDR3 length: 12
CDR3 DNA: TGTGCCAGCAGTGAATTGGGGGATACGCAGTATTTT
CDR3 protein: CASSELGDTQYF

D gene: NA
J gene: TRBJ2-2
V gene: TRBV12-3/TRBV12-4
clone size: many
CDR3 length: 13
CDR3 DNA: TGTGCCAGCAGTCCACAGGGACCCGGGGAGCTGTTTTTT
CDR3 protein: CASSPQGPGELFF

D gene: NA
J gene: TRBJ1-1
V gene: TRBV2
clone size: many
CDR3 length: 14
CDR3 DNA: TGTGCCAGCAGTGATCAGGGGATGAACACTGAAGCTTTCTTT
CDR3 protein: CASSDQGMNTEAFF

D gene: NA
J gene: TRBJ2-5
V gene: TRBV5-1
clone size: once
CDR3 length: 14
CDR3 DNA: TGTGCCAGCAGCGTCGGACGGCACAGGGAGACCCAGTACTTC
CDR3 protein: CASSVGRHRETQYF

D gene: TRBD2
J gene: TRBJ2-4
V gene: TRBV27
clone size: many
CDR3 length: 18
CDR3 DNA: TGTGCCAGCAGTGGCGGCTGGGGAGTAGCGGGAGACAAAAACATTCAGTACTTC
CDR3 protein: CASSGGWGVAGDKNIQYF

D gene: NA
J gene: TRBJ2-6
V gene: TRBV10-3
clone size: many
CDR3 length: 15
CDR3 DNA: TGTGCCATCAGTCCTATCGGCTCTGGGGCCAACGTCCTGACTTTC
CDR3 protein: CAISPIGSGANVLTF

D gene: NA
J gene: TRBJ2-7
V gene: TRBV3-1
clone size: many
CDR3 length: 13
CDR3 DNA: TGTGCCAGCAGCCAAATGAGGGGGGCCGAGCAGTACTTC
CDR3 protein: CASSQMRGAEQYF

D gene: TRBD2
J gene: TRBJ2-1
V gene: TRBV7-8
clone size: NA
CDR3 length: 15
CDR3 DNA: TGTGCCAGCTGGGAAGCTAGCGGGGTGAGGAATGAGCAGTTCTTC
CDR3 protein: CASWEASGVRNEQFF

D gene: TRBD2
J gene: TRBJ2-1
V gene: TRBV27
clone size: many
CDR3 length: 13
CDR3 DNA: TGTGCCAGCAGTTTGAGCGGGGGAAACGAGCAGTTCTTC
CDR3 protein: CASSLSGGNEQFF

D gene: NA
J gene: TRBJ2-3
V gene: TRBV4-1
clone size: many
CDR3 length: 15
CDR3 DNA: TGCGCCAGCAGCCAACCCGCGGGCGGAGGGGGTGTGCAGTATTTT
CDR3 protein: CASSQPAGGGGVQYF

D gene: NA
J gene: TRBJ2-1
V gene: TRBV20-1
clone size: many
CDR3 length: 12
CDR3 DNA: TGCAGTGCTAGAGCCAGGAGGGGCGGGCAGTTCTTC
CDR3 protein: CSARARRGGQFF

D gene: NA
J gene: TRBJ2-5
V gene: TRBV20-1
clone size: many
CDR3 length: 13
CDR3 DNA: TGCAGTGCGGGGGCGGACAGCCAAGAGACCCAGTACTTC
CDR3 protein: CSAGADSQETQYF

D gene: TRBD2
J gene: TRBJ2-5
V gene: TRBV5-1
clone size: many
CDR3 length: 14
CDR3 DNA: TGCGCCAGCAGCTTACTAGCGGGACAAGAGACCCAGTACTTC
CDR3 protein: CASSLLAGQETQYF

D gene: NA
J gene: TRBJ1-6
V gene: TRBV10-3
clone size: NA
CDR3 length: 11
CDR3 DNA: TGTGCCGCTGGACCCATTAGGCCCCTCCACTTT
CDR3 protein: CAAGPIRPLHF

D gene: NA
J gene: TRBJ2-3
V gene: TRBV7-6
clone size: few
CDR3 length: 13
CDR3 DNA: TGTGCCAGCTCTCGGCAGTGGACAGATACGCAGTATTTT
CDR3 protein: CASSRQWTDTQYF

D gene: TRBD1
J gene: TRBJ2-7
V gene: TRBV5-1
clone size: many
CDR3 length: 15
CDR3 DNA: TGCGCCAGCTCGGCACAGACAGGGGCGGTGGAGGAGCAGTACTTC
CDR3 protein: CASSAQTGAVEEQYF

D gene: NA
J gene: TRBJ1-5
V gene: TRBV7-9
clone size: many
CDR3 length: 14
CDR3 DNA: TGTGCCAGCAGCCCAATGGGCAGCAATCAGCCCCAGCATTTT
CDR3 protein: CASSPMGSNQPQHF

D gene: NA
J gene: TRBJ2-1
V gene: TRBV6-6
clone size: many
CDR3 length: 15
CDR3 DNA: TGTGCCAGCAGTTACCAGGCGGACTTCTACAATGAGCAGTTCTTC
CDR3 protein: CASSYQADFYNEQFF

D gene: NA
J gene: TRBJ1-4
V gene: TRBV7-6
clone size: NA
CDR3 length: 12
CDR3 DNA: TGTGCCAGCAGCCTCCCACTGGGAAAACTGTTTTTT
CDR3 protein: CASSLPLGKLFF

D gene: TRBD1
J gene: TRBJ2-1
V gene: TRBV24-1
clone size: NA
CDR3 length: 15
CDR3 DNA: TGTGCCACCAGTGATTCACAGGGGACCTACAATGAGCAGTTCTTC
CDR3 protein: CATSDSQGTYNEQFF

D gene: NA
J gene: TRBJ1-2
V gene: TRBV4-1
clone size: many
CDR3 length: 15
CDR3 DNA: TGCGCCAGCAGCCAAGAATTTGACTCAGGAACAGGCTACACCTTC
CDR3 protein: CASSQEFDSGTGYTF

D gene: NA
J gene: TRBJ1-2
V gene: TRBV10-3
clone size: many
CDR3 length: 15
CDR3 DNA: TGTGCCATCAGTGATGGTCGTGAGGCTAACTATGGCTACACCTTC
CDR3 protein: CAISDGREANYGYTF

D gene: NA
J gene: TRBJ2-7
V gene: TRBV12-3/TRBV12-4
clone size: many
CDR3 length: 12
CDR3 DNA: TGTGCCAGCAGTTCCCCGACCTACGAGCAGTACTTC
CDR3 protein: CASSSPTYEQYF

D gene: NA
J gene: TRBJ2-1
V gene: TRBV5-1
clone size: many
CDR3 length: 15
CDR3 DNA: TGCGCCAGCACCGCTACCTCCGGCGCGAACAATGAGCAGTTCTTC
CDR3 protein: CASTATSGANNEQFF

D gene: TRBD1
J gene: TRBJ2-7
V gene: TRBV20-1
clone size: medium-sized
CDR3 length: 14
CDR3 DNA: TGCAGTGCTAGGAGGGACAGGACGACCTACGAGCAGTACTTC
CDR3 protein: CSARRDRTTYEQYF

D gene: TRBD1
J gene: TRBJ2-4
V gene: TRBV5-1
clone size: NA
CDR3 length: 13
CDR3 DNA: TGCGCCAGCAGAGAGGGACAGGAAAACATTCAGTACTTC
CDR3 protein: CASREGQENIQYF

D gene: NA
J gene: TRBJ2-2
V gene: TRBV20-1
clone size: many
CDR3 length: 18
CDR3 DNA: TGCAGTGCTAGAGCAGGGATTGGGGGAGTAAAAGACACCGGGGAGCTGTTTTTT
CDR3 protein: CSARAGIGGVKDTGELFF

D gene: NA
J gene: TRBJ2-3
V gene: TRBV29-1
clone size: many
CDR3 length: 13
CDR3 DNA: TGCAGCGTTGCAGGGATCAACACAGATACGCAGTATTTT
CDR3 protein: CSVAGINTDTQYF

D gene: TRBD1
J gene: TRBJ1-5
V gene: TRBV19
clone size: NA
CDR3 length: 14
CDR3 DNA: TGTGCCAGTAATAAGGACAGGGCACCTCAGCCCCAGCATTTT
CDR3 protein: CASNKDRAPQPQHF

D gene: NA
J gene: TRBJ1-5
V gene: TRBV12-3/TRBV12-4
clone size: NA
CDR3 length: 15
CDR3 DNA: TGTGCCAGCAGTTCCCGAGGCTTTAGCAATCAGCCCCAGCATTTT
CDR3 protein: CASSSRGFSNQPQHF

D gene: TRBD1
J gene: TRBJ2-1
V gene: TRBV5-1
clone size: NA
CDR3 length: 16
CDR3 DNA: TGCGCCAGCAGCTTGTATAGGGACAGGGGGCGTGATGAGCAGTTCTTC
CDR3 protein: CASSLYRDRGRDEQFF

D gene: NA
J gene: TRBJ2-3
V gene: TRBV5-1
clone size: NA
CDR3 length: 14
CDR3 DNA: TGCGCCAGCAGCTTAGGTACTAGCCAAGATACGCAGTATTTT
CDR3 protein: CASSLGTSQDTQYF

D gene: TRBD1
J gene: TRBJ2-7
V gene: TRBV20-1
clone size: many
CDR3 length: 12
CDR3 DNA: TGCAGTGCTCCGGACAGGGCGTACGAGCAGTACTTC
CDR3 protein: CSAPDRAYEQYF

D gene: NA
J gene: TRBJ1-1
V gene: TRBV2
clone size: NA
CDR3 length: 13
CDR3 DNA: TGTGCCAGCAGCCCGACCCCGAACACTGAAGCTTTCTTT
CDR3 protein: CASSPTPNTEAFF

D gene: TRBD1
J gene: TRBJ2-1
V gene: TRBV12-3/TRBV12-4
clone size: NA
CDR3 length: 12
CDR3 DNA: TGTGCCAGCAGACAGGGGACCAATGAGCAGTTCTTC
CDR3 protein: CASRQGTNEQFF